One sample yielded the 11 T cell receptor beta chains listed below, sequenced in a study of technical replicates of blood from several donors. Measured with immunoSEQ multiplex PCR; TCRdb has only the in-frame clones, and not every one. This table holds nearly 90,000 clones, approximately 95% found once. Sequenced: T cells isolated from PBMCs. Receptor source: a human donor in good health.

This chain uses TRBV27 with TRBJ2-1; possibly TRBD1 for D (5 bases). V lost 11 bases, J lost 7 bases, and 12 bases lay in between. This CDR3 has 11 residues. CDR1 is MNHEY and CDR2 is SMNVEV in the germline V gene (reference sequence). CDR3 DNA sequence: TGTGCCGTCGCTAGGGGAAATGAGCAGTTCTTC. It codes for CAVARGNEQFF.

The V call is TRBV27, the J call TRBJ2-1; possibly TRBD2 for D (5 bases). V lost 5 bases and J 12 bases, leaving 17 bases between the germline ends. This CDR3 is 13 amino acids long. Germline V CDR1 and CDR2: MNHEY, SMNVEV (reference sequence). CDR3 loop: CASSPAQWGVQFF. CDR3 nucleotides: TGTGCCAGCAGTCCAGCGCAGTGGGGAGTGCAGTTCTTC.

The chain is built from TRBV6-5 and TRBJ1-3; 8 bases map to TRBD1. Germline V lookup: CDR1 MNHEY, CDR2 SVGAGI. V lost 6 bases to trimming and J lost 0 bases; unmatched junction nucleotides: 4. CDR3 length equals 15 residues. CDR3 region: CASSPGTGSGNTIYF. The DNA for the CDR3 is TGTGCCAGCAGCCCTGGGACAGGCTCTGGAAACACCATATATTTT.

The V and J genes are TRBV5-1 and TRBJ2-3, with 7 positions matching TRBD1. Germline V gene data show CDR1 as SGHRS and CDR2 as YFSETQ. The CDR3 is 14 residues long. J lost 4 bases, V lost 2 bases, and 4 bases had no gene match. The CDR3 sequence is CASSFDREADTQYF. The CDR3 DNA reads as TGCGCCAGCAGCTTCGACAGGGAAGCAGATACGCAGTATTTT.

The rearrangement uses TRBV29-1 and TRBJ2-7, with TRBD1 identical over 9 bases. Germline V gene lookup returns CDR1 SQVTM and CDR2 ANQGSEA. CDR3 length: 16 amino acids. J was trimmed by 1 base and V by 5 bases; bases with no gene match: 12. CDR3 sequence: CSVTRSLTGGSYEQYF. For the CDR3, the DNA is TGCAGCGTTACCCGATCGCTGACAGGGGGGTCCTACGAGCAGTACTTC.

The rearrangement uses TRBV2 and TRBJ2-7, with a weak D call TRBD1 (6 bases). The V end was cut by 7 bases, the J end by 3 bases, with 13 bases between. The CDR3 is made up of 13 amino acids. Germline V gives CDR1 SNHLY, CDR2 FYNNEI. The CDR3 protein is CASIRQGSYEQYF. In nucleotides, the CDR3 is TGTGCCAGCATACGGCAGGGGAGCTACGAGCAGTACTTC.

The chain carries TRBV28 and TRBJ2-7; 10 bases align to TRBD2. This CDR3 region has 14 residues. V lost 4 bases to trimming and J lost 3 bases; unmatched junction nucleotides: 3. Germline CDR1 and CDR2: MDHEN and SYDVKM. The CDR3 here is CASSSSSGSYEQYF. CDR3 bases: TGTGCCAGCAGTTCCTCTAGCGGGAGCTACGAGCAGTACTTC.

The rearrangement joins TRBV6-5 to TRBJ2-7, with D tentatively TRBD1 (5 bases). This CDR3 is built from 11 residues. In germline, CDR1 is MNHEY, CDR2 SVGAGI. Trimming pared 6 bases from V and 5 bases from J, leaving 8 bases between. The CDR3 region has the DNA TGTGCCAGCAGACGCAGGGACGAGCAGTACTTC. Translated, it gives CASRRRDEQYF.

This chain joins TRBV6-5 and TRBJ1-1, with 7 nucleotides matching TRBD1. CDR3 length: 15 residues. From germline, CDR1 is MNHEY and CDR2 SVGAGI. J was trimmed by 8 bases and V by 6 bases; bases with no gene match: 15. Written as DNA, the CDR3 is TGTGCCAGCAGATATAAACGACAGGGAGCGGCGGAAGCTTTCTTT. Protein product: CASRYKRQGAAEAFF.

About this clone: Other DNA sequences of this sample code for an identical CDR3. This chain connects TRBV30 to TRBJ2-1; D may be TRBD2 (6 bases). Trimming cost V 3 bases and J 7 bases, with 31 bases left between them. Germline assignment: CDR1 GTSNPN and CDR2 SVGIG (reference sequence). The CDR3 has 19 residues. In DNA form, the CDR3 reads TGTGCCTGGAGGGTCCCGGTTAACCATAGGGGATTAGCGGTGAATGAGCAGTTCTTC. Translating gives CAWRVPVNHRGLAVNEQFF.

V is TRBV7-2 and J is TRBJ2-5; 14 nucleotides line up with TRBD2. The CDR3 totals 18 residues. Per germline, CDR1 SGHTA and CDR2 FQGNSA. The J segment lost 5 bases and the V segment lost 5 bases, leaving 13 bases of the junction unmatched. The CDR3 spells CASSPESGLAGVWETQYF. The CDR3 DNA reads TGTGCCAGCAGCCCGGAGTCGGGACTAGCGGGAGTCTGGGAGACCCAGTACTTC.